A single sample is the source of the 18 T cell receptor beta chains below, sequenced in a study of blood T cell repertoires in COVID-19. The method was immunoSEQ multiplex PCR; TCRdb's version includes in-frame clones alone and lacks a portion of them. Of tens of thousands of clones in the sample, almost 90% were seen once. The sequencing input was peripheral blood. The receptor set was obtained from a woman at least 80 years old with active or convalescent COVID-19.

Written as DNA, the CDR3 is TGTGCCAGCACCCCCGGTCCCAGGACAGGGGGCTACGAGCAGTACTTC. It codes for CASTPGPRTGGYEQYF. The genes are TRBV6-2 or TRBV6-3 and TRBJ2-7; 10 bases agree with TRBD1. The ends lost 7 bases at V and 3 bases at J; junction bases unmatched: 12. CDR1 is MNHEY and CDR2 is SVGEGT in the germline V gene. CDR3 length: 16 residues.

The chain combines TRBV5-1 with TRBJ2-2; 8 bases are a match to TRBD1. Looked up from germline, CDR1 is SGHRS and CDR2 is YFSETQ. V lost 4 bases, J lost 6 bases, and 5 bases stayed unmatched. The CDR3 is 14 amino acids. DNA for the CDR3: TGCGCCAGCAGCATACAACAGGGGGCCGGGGAGCTGTTTTTT. Amino acid sequence: CASSIQQGAGELFF.

The gene calls are TRBV10-3 and TRBJ2-3; possible D gene TRBD2, 6 bases. The CDR3 contains 14 residues. V dropped 4 bases and J dropped 4 bases, with 12 bases sitting between them. CDR1 and CDR2 from the germline V gene are ENHRY and SYGVKD. The CDR3 bases are TGTGCCATCAGTGCTGGGCGGGACTCAGATACGCAGTATTTT. Translating gives CAISAGRDSDTQYF.

V usage is TRBV4-1 and J usage is TRBJ1-5; D is possibly TRBD1 (5 bases). The CDR3 has 15 residues. Germline V gene sequence: CDR1 MGHRA, CDR2 YSYEKL. V lost 1 base and J 6 bases, leaving 13 bases between the germline ends. CDR3 region: CASSQVTGVGQPQHF. The CDR3 region has the DNA TGCGCCAGCAGCCAAGTTACGGGGGTAGGTCAGCCCCAGCATTTT.

The genes are TRBV12-3 or TRBV12-4 and TRBJ2-1; possibly TRBD2 for D (6 bases). The CDR3 runs to 11 residues. Trimming took 5 bases from V and 12 from J, leaving 11 bases between them. Here the CDR3 reads CASSIRDWQFF. CDR3 coding DNA: TGTGCCAGCAGTATCCGGGACTGGCAGTTCTTC.

V and J are TRBV9 and TRBJ2-7; D gene uncertain. This CDR3 is 11 amino acids long. Trimming left V 3 bases short and J 2 bases short, with 3 bases between. In germline, CDR1 is SGDLS, CDR2 YYNGEE. CDR3 protein: CASSEPYEQYF. As DNA, the CDR3 is TGTGCCAGCAGCGAGCCCTACGAGCAGTACTTC.

The chain links TRBV29-1 to TRBJ2-7; 10 bases fit TRBD1. Germline assignment: CDR1 SQVTM and CDR2 ANQGSEA. Trimming at V came to 5 bases and at J to 8 bases, leaving 6 bases not matched to a gene. This CDR3 region has 12 residues. CDR3 region: CSVWGQGSKQYF. CDR3 nucleotides: TGCAGCGTTTGGGGACAGGGGTCGAAGCAGTACTTC.

The chain couples TRBV15 to TRBJ1-2; possible D gene TRBD1, 5 bases. Germline loops: CDR1 LNHNV, CDR2 YYDKDF (reference sequence). CDR3 length: 16 amino acids. V was shortened by 3 bases and J by 3 bases, with 17 bases between the two germline ends. The CDR3 loop reads CATSSKGGSGDYGYTF. CDR3 nucleotide sequence: TGTGCCACCAGCAGCAAGGGCGGGTCGGGGGACTATGGCTACACCTTC.

The rearrangement joins TRBV30 to TRBJ1-6; weak D call: TRBD1 (5 bases). This CDR3 is 14 amino acids long. Trimming took 4 bases from V and 8 from J, leaving 15 bases between them. Germline loops: CDR1 GTSNPN, CDR2 SVGIG (reference sequence). CDR3 region: CAWNSRGGDSPLHF. The CDR3 DNA follows: TGTGCCTGGAACAGCCGCGGGGGGGATTCACCCCTCCACTTT.

The gene calls are TRBV6-5 and TRBJ2-5, with TRBD2 as a possible D gene (6 bases). The CDR3 contains 12 residues. The germline CDR1 and CDR2 sequences are MNHEY and SVGAGI. The ends were cut back, 3 bases at V and 7 bases at J, with 9 bases in the middle. CDR3 in DNA: TGTGCCAGCAGTTATTTCGGGGGGACCCAGTACTTC. It codes for CASSYFGGTQYF.

This clone was recorded once. This chain joins TRBV5-1 and TRBJ1-1; 8 bases fit TRBD1. J was trimmed by 3 bases and V by 4 bases; bases with no gene match: 8. Germline V CDR1 and CDR2: SGHRS, YFSETQ. The CDR3 is 15 amino acids. The CDR3 DNA reads TGCGCCAGCAGCCCAGTTGACAGGGGACACACTGAAGCTTTCTTT. Protein: CASSPVDRGHTEAFF.

The gene calls are TRBV4-2 and TRBJ1-2; D remains unclear. The V and J ends lost 0 bases and 4 bases respectively, with 6 bases between them. CDR3 length equals 13 residues. Per the germline V gene, CDR1 is LGHNA and CDR2 is YNFKEQ. CDR3 in amino acids: CASSQDRTYGYTF. DNA for the CDR3: TGTGCCAGCAGCCAAGACAGAACCTATGGCTACACCTTC.

V and J are TRBV18 and TRBJ1-1; a weak D match, TRBD1 (6 bases). The V and J ends lost 6 bases and 3 bases respectively, with 14 bases between them. This CDR3 comprises 14 residues. From germline, CDR1 is KGHSH and CDR2 LQKENI. The CDR3 region has the DNA TGTGCCAGCTCTCAGGACAGCGGTGACACTGAAGCTTTCTTT. Encoded protein: CASSQDSGDTEAFF.

The V call is TRBV5-4, the J call TRBJ2-7; 12 nucleotides line up with TRBD2. The CDR3 is 15 residues long. CDR1 is SGHNT and CDR2 is YYREEE in the germline V gene (reference sequence). V lost 4 bases and J lost 2; bases outside the gene matches: 4. The CDR3 nucleotides are TGTGCCAGCAGCCGAAGGACTAGCGGGGCCTACGAGCAGTACTTC. Protein: CASSRRTSGAYEQYF.

This chain uses TRBV15 with TRBJ1-3; no clear D gene. Looked up from germline, CDR1 is LNHNV and CDR2 is YYDKDF (reference sequence). V gave up 5 bases and J gave up 3 bases, with 5 bases separating them. The CDR3 has 12 amino acids. The chain's CDR3 is CATSHSGNTIYF. CDR3 DNA sequence: TGTGCCACCAGCCACAGTGGAAACACCATATATTTT.

The chain links TRBV7-9 to TRBJ2-3; maybe TRBD1 (5 bases). Trimming took off 4 bases at V and 5 bases at J, with 10 bases between the two ends. Germline V lookup: CDR1 SEHNR, CDR2 FQNEAQ (reference sequence). The CDR3 loop spans 13 amino acids. The DNA of the CDR3 is TGTGCCAGCAGCTCAGAGCAGGGAGATACGCAGTATTTT. Encoded protein: CASSSEQGDTQYF.

The genes are TRBV19 and TRBJ1-1; the D gene is possibly TRBD1 (6 bases). This CDR3 comprises 15 residues. The germline gives CDR1 LNHDA, CDR2 SQIVND (reference sequence). Deletions cut 5 bases from V and 6 bases from J, with 19 bases between. The CDR3 coding sequence is TGTGCCAGTAGTGCGCAAACAGGGTCCAACGCTGAAGCTTTCTTT. Encoded protein: CASSAQTGSNAEAFF. The full variable domain, in which reference TRBV19 and TRBJ1-1 provide the parts outside the CDR3, is DGGITQSPKYLFRKEGQNVTLSCEQNLNHDAMYWYRQDPGQGLRLIYYSQIVNDFQKGDIAEGYSVSREKKESFPLTVTSAQKNPTAFYLCASSAQTGSNAEAFFGQGTRLTVV.

The table lists this clone with a count of one. The chain employs TRBV18 and TRBJ2-1, with 12 bases fitting TRBD2. V dropped 2 bases and J dropped 9; count of bases not matched to a gene: 2. The germline CDR1 and CDR2 sequences are KGHSH and LQKENI. The CDR3 consists of 14 residues. In nucleotides, the CDR3 is TGTGCCAGCTCACCAGCTAGCGGGAGGGGTGAGCAGTTCTTC. Residues: CASSPASGRGEQFF.